This TCR beta chain is drawn from a study of OX40 agonist ivuxolimab in advanced cancers. Across the whole study: At doses from 0.01 to 10 mg/kg, patients were given intravenous ivuxolimab every 2 weeks.

Only in-frame clones appear in the TCRdb table, and some are missing; sequencing was by immunoSEQ multiplex PCR. Among about 75,000 clones listed, roughly nine tenths were seen once. V lost 1 base to trimming and J lost 2 bases; unmatched junction nucleotides: 5. The germline V gene encodes CDR1 MNHEY and CDR2 SMNVEV (reference sequence). The CDR3 is 15 residues long. The sample in question was CD4+ or CD8+ T cells sorted from blood, obtained in a trial of the OX40 agonist ivuxolimab. The chain combines TRBV27 with TRBJ2-7; 7 bases are a match to TRBD2. The TCR was taken from an adult with an advanced solid tumor such as melanoma, head and neck, liver or kidney cancer. In DNA form, the CDR3 reads TGTGCCAGCAGTTTATGGGCTAGCGGAGCCTACGAGCAGTACTTC. Its protein product is CASSLWASGAYEQYF.